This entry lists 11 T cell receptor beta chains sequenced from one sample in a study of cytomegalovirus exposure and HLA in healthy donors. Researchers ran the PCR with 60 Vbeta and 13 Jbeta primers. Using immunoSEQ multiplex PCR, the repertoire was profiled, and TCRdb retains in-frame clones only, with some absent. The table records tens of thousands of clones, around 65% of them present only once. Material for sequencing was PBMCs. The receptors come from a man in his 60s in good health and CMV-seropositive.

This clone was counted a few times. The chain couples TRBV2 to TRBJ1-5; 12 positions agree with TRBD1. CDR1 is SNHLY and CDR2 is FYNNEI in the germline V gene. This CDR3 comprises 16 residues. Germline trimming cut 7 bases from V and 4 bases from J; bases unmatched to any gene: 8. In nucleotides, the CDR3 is TGTGCCAGCACCGGGACAGGGGGCGCGGGGAATCAGCCCCAGCATTTT. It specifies CASTGTGGAGNQPQHF.

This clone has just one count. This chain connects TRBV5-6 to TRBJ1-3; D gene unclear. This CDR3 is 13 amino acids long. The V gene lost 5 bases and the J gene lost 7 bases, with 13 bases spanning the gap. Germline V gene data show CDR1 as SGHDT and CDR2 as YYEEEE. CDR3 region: CASSFSNGNTIYF. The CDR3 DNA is TGTGCCAGCAGTTTCTCGAACGGGAACACCATATATTTT.

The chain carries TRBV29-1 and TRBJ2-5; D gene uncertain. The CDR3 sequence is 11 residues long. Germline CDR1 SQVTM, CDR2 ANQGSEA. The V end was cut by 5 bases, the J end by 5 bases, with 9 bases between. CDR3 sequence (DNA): TGCAGCGTTTCCCGCGAGGAGACCCAGTACTTC. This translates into CSVSREETQYF.

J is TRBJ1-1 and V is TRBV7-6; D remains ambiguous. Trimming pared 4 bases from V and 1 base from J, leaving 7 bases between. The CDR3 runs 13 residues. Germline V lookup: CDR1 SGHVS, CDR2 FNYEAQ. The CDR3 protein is CASSSQRNTEAFF. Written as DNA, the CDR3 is TGTGCCAGCAGCTCCCAGCGGAACACTGAAGCTTTCTTT.

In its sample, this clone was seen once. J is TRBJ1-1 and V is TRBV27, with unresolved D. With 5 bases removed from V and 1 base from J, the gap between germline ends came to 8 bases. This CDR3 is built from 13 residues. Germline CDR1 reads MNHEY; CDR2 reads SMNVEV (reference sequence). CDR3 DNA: TGTGCCAGCAGTATCCTAACGAACACTGAAGCTTTCTTT. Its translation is CASSILTNTEAFF.

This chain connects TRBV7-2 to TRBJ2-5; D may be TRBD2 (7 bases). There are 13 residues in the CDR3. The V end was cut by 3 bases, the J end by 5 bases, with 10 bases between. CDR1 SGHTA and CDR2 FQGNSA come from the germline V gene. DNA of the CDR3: TGTGCCAGCAGCTTCAGGGGAGGGGAGACCCAGTACTTC. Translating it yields CASSFRGGETQYF.

The chain's CDR3 is CASSFTSGRLVDEQFF. The CDR3 bases are TGTGCCAGCAGCTTCACTAGCGGGAGGCTCGTGGATGAGCAGTTCTTC. The chain couples TRBV5-4 to TRBJ2-1; 12 bases align to TRBD2. This CDR3 region has 16 residues. V lost 2 bases and J lost 8; bases outside the gene matches: 8. Germline loops: CDR1 SGHNT, CDR2 YYREEE (reference sequence).

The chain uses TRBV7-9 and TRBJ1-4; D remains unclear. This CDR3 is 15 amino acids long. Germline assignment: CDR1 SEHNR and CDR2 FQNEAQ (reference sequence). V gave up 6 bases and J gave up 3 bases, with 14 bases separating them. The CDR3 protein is CASSFPLGSNEKLFF. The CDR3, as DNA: TGTGCCAGCAGTTTCCCCCTGGGCTCTAATGAAAAACTGTTTTTT.

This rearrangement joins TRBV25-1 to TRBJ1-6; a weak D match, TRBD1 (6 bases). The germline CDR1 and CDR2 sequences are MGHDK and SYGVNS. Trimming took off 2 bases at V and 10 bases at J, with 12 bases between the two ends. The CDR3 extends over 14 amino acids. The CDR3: CASSEQGKQSPLHF. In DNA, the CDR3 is TGTGCCAGCAGTGAACAGGGGAAACAATCACCCCTCCACTTT.

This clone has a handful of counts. Here the CDR3 DNA reads TGCGCCAGCAGCCAAGACGACGGGGAGGCCTACAATGAGCAGTTCTTC. Its translation: CASSQDDGEAYNEQFF. The chain couples TRBV4-3 to TRBJ2-1, with D possibly TRBD2 on 6 matching bases. The CDR3 is 16 residues long. V gave up 0 bases and J gave up 2 bases, with 11 bases separating them. Germline CDR1 reads LGHNA; CDR2 reads YSLEER.

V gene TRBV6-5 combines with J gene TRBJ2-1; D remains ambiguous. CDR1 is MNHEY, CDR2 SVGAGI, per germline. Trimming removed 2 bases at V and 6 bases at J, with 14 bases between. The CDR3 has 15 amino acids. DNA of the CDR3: TGTGCCAGCAGTTACAAGACTCCCCGGTTCAATGAGCAGTTCTTC. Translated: CASSYKTPRFNEQFF.